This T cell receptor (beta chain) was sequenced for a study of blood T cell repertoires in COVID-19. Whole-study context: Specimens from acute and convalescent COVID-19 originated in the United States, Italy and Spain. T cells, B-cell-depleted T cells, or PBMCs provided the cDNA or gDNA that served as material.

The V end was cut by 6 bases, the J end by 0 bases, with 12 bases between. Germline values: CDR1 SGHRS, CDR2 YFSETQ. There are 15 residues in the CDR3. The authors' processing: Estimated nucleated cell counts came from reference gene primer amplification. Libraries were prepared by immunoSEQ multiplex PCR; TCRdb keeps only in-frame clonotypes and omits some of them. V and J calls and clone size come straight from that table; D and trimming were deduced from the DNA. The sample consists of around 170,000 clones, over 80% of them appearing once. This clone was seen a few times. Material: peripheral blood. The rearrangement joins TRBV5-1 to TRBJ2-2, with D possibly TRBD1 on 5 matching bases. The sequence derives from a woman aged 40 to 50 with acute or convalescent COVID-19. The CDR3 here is CASTTRAANTGELFF. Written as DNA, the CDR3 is TGCGCCAGCACAACCAGGGCAGCGAACACCGGGGAGCTGTTTTTT.